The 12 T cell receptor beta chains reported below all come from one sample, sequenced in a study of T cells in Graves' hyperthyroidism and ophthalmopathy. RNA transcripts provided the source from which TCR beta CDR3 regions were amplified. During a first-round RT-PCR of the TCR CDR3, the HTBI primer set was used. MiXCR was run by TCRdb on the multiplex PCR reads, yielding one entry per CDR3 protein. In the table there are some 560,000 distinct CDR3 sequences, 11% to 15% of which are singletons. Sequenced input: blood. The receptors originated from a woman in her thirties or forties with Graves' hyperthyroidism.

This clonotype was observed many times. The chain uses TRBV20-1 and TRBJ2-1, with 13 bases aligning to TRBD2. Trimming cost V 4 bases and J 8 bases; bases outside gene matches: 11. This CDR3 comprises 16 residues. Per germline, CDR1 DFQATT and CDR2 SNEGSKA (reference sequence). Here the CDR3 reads CSATNRGGLAGDEQFF. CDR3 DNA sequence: TGCAGTGCTACTAACCGGGGAGGACTAGCGGGAGATGAGCAGTTCTTC.

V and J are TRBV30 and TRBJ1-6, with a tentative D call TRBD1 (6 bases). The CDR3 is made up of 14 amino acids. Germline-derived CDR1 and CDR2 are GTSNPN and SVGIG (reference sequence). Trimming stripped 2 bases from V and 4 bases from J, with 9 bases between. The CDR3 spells CAWSTGSYNSPLHF. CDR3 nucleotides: TGTGCCTGGAGTACAGGGTCTTATAATTCACCCCTCCACTTT.

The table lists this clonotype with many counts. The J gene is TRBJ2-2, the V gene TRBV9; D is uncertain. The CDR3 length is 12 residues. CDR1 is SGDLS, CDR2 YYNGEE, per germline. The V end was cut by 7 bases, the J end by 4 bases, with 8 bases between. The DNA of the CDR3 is TGTGCCAGCGGTTGGGGCACCGGGGAGCTGTTTTTT. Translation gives CASGWGTGELFF.

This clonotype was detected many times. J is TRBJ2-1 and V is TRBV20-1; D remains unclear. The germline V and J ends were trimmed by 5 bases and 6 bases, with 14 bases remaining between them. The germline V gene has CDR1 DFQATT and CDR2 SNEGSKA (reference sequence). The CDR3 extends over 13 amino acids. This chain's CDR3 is CSAVPQNPNEQFF. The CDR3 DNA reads TGCAGTGCTGTCCCTCAGAACCCCAATGAGCAGTTCTTC.

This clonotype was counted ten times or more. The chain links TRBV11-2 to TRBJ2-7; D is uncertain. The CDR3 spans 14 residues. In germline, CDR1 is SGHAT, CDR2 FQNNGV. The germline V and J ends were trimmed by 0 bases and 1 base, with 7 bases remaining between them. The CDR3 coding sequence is TGTGCCAGCAGCTTAGAGCAGATTTCCTACGAGCAGTACTTC. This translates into CASSLEQISYEQYF.

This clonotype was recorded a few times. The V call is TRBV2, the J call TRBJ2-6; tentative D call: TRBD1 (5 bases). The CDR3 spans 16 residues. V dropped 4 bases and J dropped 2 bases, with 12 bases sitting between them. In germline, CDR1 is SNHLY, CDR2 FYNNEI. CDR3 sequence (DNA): TGTGCCAGCAGTGGGGGTTCAGGGCCTGGGGCCAACGTCCTGACTTTC. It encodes CASSGGSGPGANVLTF.

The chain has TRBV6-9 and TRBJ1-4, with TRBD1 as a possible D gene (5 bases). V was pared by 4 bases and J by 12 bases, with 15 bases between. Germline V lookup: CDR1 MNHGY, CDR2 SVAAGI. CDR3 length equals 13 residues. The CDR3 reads CASSSSRDEELFF. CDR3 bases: TGTGCCAGCAGTTCCTCCAGGGACGAAGAACTGTTTTTT.

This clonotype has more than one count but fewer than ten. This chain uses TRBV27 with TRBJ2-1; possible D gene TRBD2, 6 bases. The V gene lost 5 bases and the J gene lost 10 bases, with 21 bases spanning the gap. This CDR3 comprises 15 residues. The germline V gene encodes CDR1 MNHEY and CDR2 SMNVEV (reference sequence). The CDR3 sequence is CASSHTRDFTGEQFF. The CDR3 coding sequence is TGTGCCAGCAGTCATACCCGGGACTTTACCGGGGAGCAGTTCTTC.

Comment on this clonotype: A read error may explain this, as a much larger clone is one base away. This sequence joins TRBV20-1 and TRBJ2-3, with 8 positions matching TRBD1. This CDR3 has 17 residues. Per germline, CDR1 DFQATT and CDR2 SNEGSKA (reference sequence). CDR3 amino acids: CSTRADRGTSDTDTQYF. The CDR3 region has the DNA TGCAGTACTAGAGCCGACAGGGGAACTTCAGACACAGATACGCAGTATTTT.

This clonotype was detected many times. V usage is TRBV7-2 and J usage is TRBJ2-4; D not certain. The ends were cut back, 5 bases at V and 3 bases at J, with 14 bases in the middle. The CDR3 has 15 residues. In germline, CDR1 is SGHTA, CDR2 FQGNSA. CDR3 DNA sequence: TGTGCCAGCAGCCCAATCGGCGCCCTCAAAAACATTCAGTACTTC. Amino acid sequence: CASSPIGALKNIQYF.

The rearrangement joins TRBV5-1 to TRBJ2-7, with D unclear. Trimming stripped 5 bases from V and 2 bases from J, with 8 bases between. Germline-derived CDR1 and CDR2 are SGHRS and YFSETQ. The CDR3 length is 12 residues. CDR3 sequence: CASRLLPYEQYF. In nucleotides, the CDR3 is TGCGCCAGCAGGCTACTGCCCTACGAGCAGTACTTC.

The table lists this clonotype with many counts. The CDR3, as DNA: TGTGCCAGCAGACTGGGACTAGTTAATGAGCAGTTCTTC. Translated, it gives CASRLGLVNEQFF. The chain couples TRBV28 to TRBJ2-1; 8 bases agree with TRBD2. J was trimmed by 7 bases and V by 6 bases; bases with no gene match: 5. This CDR3 comprises 13 residues. CDR1 and CDR2 (germline): MDHEN, SYDVKM. Full variable domain (rest looked up from reference TRBV28 and TRBJ2-1): DVKVTQSSRYLVKRTGEKVFLECVQDMDHENMFWYRQDPGLGLRLIYFSYDVKMKEKGDIPEGYSVSREKKERFSLILESASTNQTSMYLCASRLGLVNEQFFGPGTRLTVL.